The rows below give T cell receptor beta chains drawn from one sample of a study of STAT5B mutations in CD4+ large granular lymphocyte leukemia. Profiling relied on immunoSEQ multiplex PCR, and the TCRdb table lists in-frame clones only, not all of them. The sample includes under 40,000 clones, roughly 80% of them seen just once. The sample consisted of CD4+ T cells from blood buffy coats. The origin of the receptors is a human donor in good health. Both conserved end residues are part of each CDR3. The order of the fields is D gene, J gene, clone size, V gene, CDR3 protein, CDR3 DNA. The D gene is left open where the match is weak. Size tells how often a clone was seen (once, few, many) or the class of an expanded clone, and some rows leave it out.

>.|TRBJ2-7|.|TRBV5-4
CASSFSRSGRFPYEQYF
TGTGCCAGCAGCTTTTCCCGAAGCGGAAGGTTCCCCTACGAGCAGTACTTC
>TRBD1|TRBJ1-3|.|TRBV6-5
CASRAQGASGNTIYF
TGTGCCAGCAGGGCTCAGGGGGCTTCTGGAAACACCATATATTTT
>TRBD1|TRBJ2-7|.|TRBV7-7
CASSRTGNSGEQYF
TGTGCCAGCAGCCGGACAGGGAATAGTGGCGAGCAGTACTTC
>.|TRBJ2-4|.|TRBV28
CASSKGGFLAKNIQYF
TGTGCCAGCAGCAAGGGGGGATTCCTAGCCAAAAACATTCAGTACTTC
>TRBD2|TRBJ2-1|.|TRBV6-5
CASSYLAALSYEQFF
TGTGCCAGCAGTTACCTAGCGGCGCTATCCTATGAGCAGTTCTTC
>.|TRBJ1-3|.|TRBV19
CASIGPFGNTIYF
TGTGCCAGTATCGGGCCGTTTGGAAACACCATATATTTT
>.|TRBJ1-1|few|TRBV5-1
CASSLAYNTEAFF
TGCGCCAGCAGCTTGGCCTATAACACTGAAGCTTTCTTT
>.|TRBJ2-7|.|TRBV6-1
CASRTPGLRTAEQYF
TGTGCCAGCAGAACCCCGGGACTCCGGACCGCCGAGCAGTACTTC
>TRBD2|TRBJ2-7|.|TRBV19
CASSISASSGSARYEQYF
TGTGCCAGTAGTATCTCCGCATCTAGCGGGAGTGCCAGGTACGAGCAGTACTTC
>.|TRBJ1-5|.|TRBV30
CAWSYSNQPQHF
TGTGCCTGGAGTTATAGCAATCAGCCCCAGCATTTT
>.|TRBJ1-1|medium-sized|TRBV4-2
CASSLKQGNTEAFF
TGTGCCAGCAGCCTTAAACAGGGGAACACTGAAGCTTTCTTT
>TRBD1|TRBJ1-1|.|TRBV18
CASSPPNRGVTEAFF
TGTGCCAGCTCACCACCGAACAGGGGTGTGACTGAAGCTTTCTTT
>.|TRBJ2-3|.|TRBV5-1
CASSLASGGVSTDTQYF
TGCGCCAGCAGCTTGGCGTCTGGCGGGGTTAGCACAGATACGCAGTATTTT
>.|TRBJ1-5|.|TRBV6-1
CASSEAGQQNQPQHF
TGTGCCAGCAGTGAAGCGGGGCAGCAAAATCAGCCCCAGCATTTT
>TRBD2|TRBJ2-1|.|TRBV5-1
CASSPTSGRANEQFF
TGCGCCAGCAGTCCAACTAGCGGGAGGGCCAATGAGCAGTTCTTC
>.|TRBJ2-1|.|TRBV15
CATSQGYNEQFF
TGTGCCACCAGCCAGGGGTACAATGAGCAGTTCTTC
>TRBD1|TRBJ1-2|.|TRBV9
CASSPQGQGSGYTF
TGTGCCAGCAGCCCTCAGGGACAGGGGTCTGGCTACACCTTC
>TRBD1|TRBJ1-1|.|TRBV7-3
CASSSLGTANTEAFF
TGTGCCAGCAGCTCCCTGGGGACAGCCAACACTGAAGCTTTCTTT
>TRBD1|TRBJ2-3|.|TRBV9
CASSVALRDRVADTQYF
TGTGCCAGCAGCGTAGCTCTCCGGGACAGGGTTGCAGATACGCAGTATTTT
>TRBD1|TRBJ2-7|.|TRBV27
CASRMTGGLEQYF
TGTGCCAGCCGGATGACAGGGGGCCTCGAGCAGTACTTC
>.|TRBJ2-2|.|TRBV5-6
CASSLAVASLSTGELFF
TGTGCCAGCAGCTTGGCTGTGGCCAGCTTGTCCACCGGGGAGCTGTTTTTT
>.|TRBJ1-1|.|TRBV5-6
CASSGRVRMNTEAFF
TGTGCCAGCAGCGGAAGGGTTAGAATGAACACTGAAGCTTTCTTT
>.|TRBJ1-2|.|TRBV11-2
CASSLAGTSYGYTF
TGTGCCAGCAGCCTCGCCGGGACATCCTATGGCTACACCTTC
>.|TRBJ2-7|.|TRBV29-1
CSVDKGRGYEQYF
TGCAGCGTTGATAAGGGTAGGGGCTACGAGCAGTACTTC
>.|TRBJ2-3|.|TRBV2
CASRSGEGTDTQYF
TGTGCCAGCAGGAGTGGGGAGGGCACAGATACGCAGTATTTT
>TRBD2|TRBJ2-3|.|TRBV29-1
CSVGTSGITDTQYF
TGCAGCGTTGGGACTAGCGGGATCACAGATACGCAGTATTTT
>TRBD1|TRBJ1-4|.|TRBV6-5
CASTWTGVGEKLFF
TGTGCCAGCACCTGGACAGGGGTTGGCGAAAAACTGTTTTTT
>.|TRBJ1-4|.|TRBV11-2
CASSLDGDEKLFF
TGTGCCAGCAGCTTAGATGGGGACGAAAAACTGTTTTTT